These T cell receptor beta chains were read from a single sample in a study of blood T cell repertoires in COVID-19. Repertoires were generated with immunoSEQ multiplex PCR, while TCRdb's copy carries only in-frame clones and drops some. The repertoire consists of tens of thousands of clones, with approximately 91% occurring once and the leading ten covering 2% to 2.5%. Sequenced material: peripheral blood. These receptors were taken from a man aged 60-69 years with acute or convalescent COVID-19. The conserved cysteine and the conserved F or W are not part of the CDR3 here.

v_call,j_call,cdr3_aa
TRBV4-3,TRBJ2-1,ASSLTSGSSYNEQF
TRBV3-1/TRBV3-2,TRBJ2-3,ASSLRTSGIDTQY
TRBV30,TRBJ1-3,AWSSDREYSGNTIY
TRBV6-2/TRBV6-3,TRBJ1-5,ASSGSGQGLYSNQPQH
TRBV19,TRBJ2-2,ASSSLFWEDGTGELF
TRBV10-1,TRBJ1-6,ATFDRALSGESSYNSPLH
TRBV11-2,TRBJ1-4,ASRPGQATNEKLF
TRBV4-3,TRBJ2-1,ASSQDGGAIIGWNEQF
TRBV7-2,TRBJ1-2,ASSLDGAANYGYT
TRBV27,TRBJ1-1,ASSLFRGRGTEAF
TRBV9,TRBJ2-4,ASSPDADIQY
TRBV19,TRBJ2-1,ASSTDVGGRKSSYNEQF
TRBV14,TRBJ1-2,ASSPRDRPYGYT
TRBV19,TRBJ1-5,AGSLGGGQPQH
TRBV7-2,TRBJ2-7,ASSPPGGTSQYGPHEQY
TRBV11-1,TRBJ2-2,ASSAGMNTGELF
TRBV7-9,TRBJ2-2,ASSPGLAANTGELF
TRBV28,TRBJ2-3,ASSTGSHYTDTQY
TRBV7-6,TRBJ1-5,ASSLGGRGSNQPQH
TRBV7-2,TRBJ2-7,ASSRGLAYEQY
TRBV19,TRBJ1-2,ASSISGSRHGYT
TRBV6-4,TRBJ2-2,ASSGELDGELF
TRBV5-1,TRBJ2-1,ASRFTHNSYNEQF
TRBV29-1,TRBJ1-2,SVRTGEDYGYT